Following are 20 T cell receptor beta chains from one sample sequenced in a study of blood T cell repertoires in COVID-19. Method: immunoSEQ multiplex PCR; TCRdb's copy keeps in-frame clones and lacks some. The sample lists fewer than 250,000 clones, around 80% occurring once. Sequencing was carried out using peripheral blood. The receptors derive from a woman in her 50s with acute or convalescent COVID-19.

This chain joins TRBV19 and TRBJ1-1; 7 bases align to TRBD1. The CDR3 runs 15 residues. The germline V gene encodes CDR1 LNHDA and CDR2 SQIVND (reference sequence). V gave up 7 bases and J gave up 4 bases; unmatched junction bases: 12. This chain's CDR3 is CASTPGRGRSTEAFF. In nucleotides, the CDR3 is TGTGCCAGTACCCCCGGGAGGGGGCGGTCCACTGAAGCTTTCTTT. Variable domain in full (rest from reference TRBV19 and TRBJ1-1): DGGITQSPKYLFRKEGQNVTLSCEQNLNHDAMYWYRQDPGQGLRLIYYSQIVNDFQKGDIAEGYSVSREKKESFPLTVTSAQKNPTAFYLCASTPGRGRSTEAFFGQGTRLTVV.

The chain links TRBV27 to TRBJ2-7; 7 bases agree with TRBD1. The CDR3 is 13 residues long. Looked up from germline, CDR1 is MNHEY and CDR2 is SMNVEV (reference sequence). The ends lost 8 bases at V and 6 bases at J; junction bases unmatched: 10. The CDR3 is CASRRTGRGEQYF. The DNA of the CDR3 is TGTGCCAGCCGTAGGACAGGCCGGGGCGAGCAGTACTTC.

The chain employs TRBV6-5 and TRBJ1-2; TRBD1 agrees at 7 bases. CDR3 length: 13 amino acids. After removal of 6 bases from V and 6 bases from J, the junction contained 7 bases not matched to a gene. Per germline, CDR1 MNHEY and CDR2 SVGAGI. CDR3 coding DNA: TGTGCCAGCAGCCGACAGGGATGGGATGGCTACACCTTC. It specifies CASSRQGWDGYTF.

The count of this clone is one. CDR3 in amino acids: CASGLERGLAGGSTDTQYF. In DNA, the CDR3 is TGTGCTAGTGGTTTGGAGAGGGGACTAGCGGGGGGGAGCACAGATACGCAGTATTTT. The chain couples TRBV12-5 to TRBJ2-3, with 16 bases aligning to TRBD2. The trim removed 1 base at V and 0 bases at J, leaving 4 bases unmatched. From germline, CDR1 is LGHNT and CDR2 FRNRAP. This CDR3 contains 19 residues.

The genes are TRBV5-1 and TRBJ2-7; D not certain. The CDR3 contains 13 residues. Per the germline V gene, CDR1 is SGHRS and CDR2 is YFSETQ. The V end lost 3 bases, the J end lost 3 bases, and 10 bases lay between the germline ends. The CDR3 sequence is CASSSGRNYEQYF. The CDR3 nucleotides read TGCGCCAGCAGCTCAGGAAGAAACTACGAGCAGTACTTC.

This chain connects TRBV19 to TRBJ1-5, with a weak D call TRBD1 (5 bases). Germline V gives CDR1 LNHDA, CDR2 SQIVND (reference sequence). The CDR3 totals 15 residues. Between the trimmed V and J ends, which lost 6 bases and 4 bases, there was a span of 16 bases. The CDR3 is CASRGRGGGNQPQHF. The CDR3, as DNA: TGTGCCAGTAGGGGAAGGGGCGGTGGTAATCAGCCCCAGCATTTT.

This rearrangement joins TRBV19 to TRBJ1-5, with D maybe TRBD1 (5 bases). Trimming pared 4 bases from V and 0 bases from J, leaving 16 bases between. Germline CDR1 is LNHDA and CDR2 is SQIVND (reference sequence). The CDR3 contains 17 residues. The CDR3 bases are TGTGCCAGTAGTACCCCCTCGACAGTTTATAGCAATCAGCCCCAGCATTTT. Amino acids: CASSTPSTVYSNQPQHF. Together with reference TRBV19 and TRBJ1-5, the CDR3 gives the full variable domain: DGGITQSPKYLFRKEGQNVTLSCEQNLNHDAMYWYRQDPGQGLRLIYYSQIVNDFQKGDIAEGYSVSREKKESFPLTVTSAQKNPTAFYLCASSTPSTVYSNQPQHFGDGTRLSIL.

This clone was seen a few times. The rearrangement joins TRBV12-3 or TRBV12-4 to TRBJ1-2, with D unclear. The CDR3 consists of 13 residues. V was cut by 0 bases and J by 8 bases, with 10 bases left in between. The CDR3 reads CASSLAAAAGYTF. For the CDR3, the DNA is TGTGCCAGCAGTTTAGCGGCCGCCGCAGGCTACACCTTC.

CDR3 sequence reads: CATRGQGPTGELFF. The CDR3 DNA reads as TGTGCCACCAGGGGACAGGGGCCCACCGGGGAGCTGTTTTTT. The rearrangement uses TRBV24-1 and TRBJ2-2; 10 bases align to TRBD1. The junction had 2 bases not matched to a gene; V was cut back by 7 bases and J by 4 bases. The CDR3 extends over 14 amino acids. CDR1 and CDR2 (germline): KGHDR, SFDVKD.

The rearrangement links TRBV30 to TRBJ2-5; 10 nucleotides line up with TRBD1. The CDR3 spans 15 residues. V shed 5 bases, J shed 2 bases, and the junction held 8 bases outside the gene matches. The germline V gene has CDR1 GTSNPN and CDR2 SVGIG (reference sequence). CDR3 in amino acids: CAWSTGDRGQETQYF. In nucleotides, the CDR3 is TGTGCCTGGTCGACCGGGGACAGGGGACAAGAGACCCAGTACTTC. The whole variable domain, remainder taken from reference TRBV30 and TRBJ2-5, is SQTIHQWPATLVQPVGSPLSLECTVEGTSNPNLYWYRQAAGRGLQLLFYSVGIGQISSEVPQNLSASRPQDRQFILSSKKLLLSDSGFYLCAWSTGDRGQETQYFGPGTRLLVL.

The CDR3 DNA reads as TGCAGCGTTGAAGGGGGGAGGCAAAGCGAGCAGTACTTC. The encoded protein is CSVEGGRQSEQYF. J is TRBJ2-7 and V is TRBV29-1; D is possibly TRBD2 (6 bases). V was shortened by 1 base and J by 6 bases, with 13 bases between the two germline ends. The CDR3 has 13 residues. CDR1 is SQVTM, CDR2 ANQGSEA, per germline.

V and J are TRBV11-2 and TRBJ2-5, with TRBD2 identical over 9 bases. This CDR3 contains 15 residues. Germline assignment: CDR1 SGHAT and CDR2 FQNNGV. V trimming: 8 bases; J trimming: 4 bases; junction bases outside the gene matches: 11. CDR3 in amino acids: CASGPGGLARETQYF. CDR3 DNA sequence: TGTGCCAGCGGGCCGGGGGGACTAGCTCGAGAGACCCAGTACTTC.

V and J are TRBV7-8 and TRBJ1-2; 7 bases are shared with TRBD1. Germline CDR1 and CDR2: SGHVS and FQNEAQ. The CDR3 has 19 amino acids. Unmatched junction bases numbered 21, after V lost 6 bases and J lost 2 bases. The CDR3 DNA reads TGTGCCAGCAGTTGGTATCTGGCCACCCGGGACAGCAAAAACTATGGCTACACCTTC. It yields the protein CASSWYLATRDSKNYGYTF.

The genes are TRBV24-1 and TRBJ1-5, with 7 bases that match TRBD1. The trim removed 5 bases at V and 9 bases at J, leaving 3 bases unmatched. The CDR3 is 12 residues long. In germline, CDR1 is KGHDR, CDR2 SFDVKD. The CDR3 DNA reads as TGTGCCACCAGTGCCTCAGGGGGGCCCCAGCATTTT. This encodes CATSASGGPQHF.

CDR3 in amino acids: CAWSVRGGRDTGELFF. For the CDR3, the DNA is TGTGCCTGGAGTGTAAGGGGAGGGCGAGACACCGGGGAGCTGTTTTTT. V gene TRBV30 combines with J gene TRBJ2-2; TRBD2 agrees at 7 bases. CDR1 GTSNPN and CDR2 SVGIG come from the germline V gene (reference sequence). The CDR3 runs to 16 residues. V dropped 0 bases and J dropped 3; count of bases not matched to a gene: 7.

The V gene is TRBV3-1 (or the pseudogene TRBV3-2), the J gene TRBJ2-2; 9 bases match TRBD2. This CDR3 has 15 amino acids. With V trimmed by 3 bases and J by 10 bases, 9 bases remained unmatched. Germline V gene lookup returns CDR1 LGHDT and CDR2 YNNKEL (reference sequence). CDR3 DNA: TGTGCCAGCAGCCATGACCGTAGCGGGAGAAAGGAGCTGTTTTTT. It translates to CASSHDRSGRKELFF.

This clone showed up just a few times. V usage is TRBV5-4 and J usage is TRBJ1-1; TRBD1 aligns across 10 bases. CDR3 length: 14 amino acids. From germline, CDR1 is SGHNT and CDR2 YYREEE (reference sequence). After removal of 4 bases from V and 6 bases from J, the junction contained 6 bases not matched to a gene. CDR3 loop: CASSGLGQGSEAFF. Written as DNA, the CDR3 is TGTGCCAGCAGCGGTTTGGGACAGGGGTCTGAAGCTTTCTTT.

The chain has TRBV5-1 and TRBJ1-5, with a possible D match to TRBD1 (6 bases). Germline-derived CDR1 and CDR2 are SGHRS and YFSETQ. The CDR3 is made up of 16 amino acids. Trimming cost V 4 bases and J 8 bases, with 22 bases left between them. CDR3 bases: TGCGCCAGCAGCAGGGGTGACAGGCCCGGCTTTGAGCCCCAGCATTTT. Amino acids: CASSRGDRPGFEPQHF.

This chain connects TRBV25-1 to TRBJ2-5; possible D gene TRBD2, 7 bases. CDR1 is MGHDK, CDR2 SYGVNS, per germline. This CDR3 region has 18 residues. V shed 2 bases and J shed 0 bases, with 19 bases lying between them. This CDR3 is CASSERAGAMVHQETQYF. CDR3 DNA sequence: TGTGCCAGCAGTGAAAGGGCGGGGGCGATGGTTCACCAAGAGACCCAGTACTTC.

This chain links TRBV4-1 with TRBJ2-7, with TRBD1 matching 9 bases. The CDR3 extends over 15 amino acids. Germline V gene data show CDR1 as MGHRA and CDR2 as YSYEKL. The V and J ends lost 5 bases and 0 bases, in that order; junction bases with no gene match: 5. CDR3 bases: TGCGCCAGCAGCGGACCGGGACAGGGCTCCTACGAGCAGTACTTC. Translating it yields CASSGPGQGSYEQYF.